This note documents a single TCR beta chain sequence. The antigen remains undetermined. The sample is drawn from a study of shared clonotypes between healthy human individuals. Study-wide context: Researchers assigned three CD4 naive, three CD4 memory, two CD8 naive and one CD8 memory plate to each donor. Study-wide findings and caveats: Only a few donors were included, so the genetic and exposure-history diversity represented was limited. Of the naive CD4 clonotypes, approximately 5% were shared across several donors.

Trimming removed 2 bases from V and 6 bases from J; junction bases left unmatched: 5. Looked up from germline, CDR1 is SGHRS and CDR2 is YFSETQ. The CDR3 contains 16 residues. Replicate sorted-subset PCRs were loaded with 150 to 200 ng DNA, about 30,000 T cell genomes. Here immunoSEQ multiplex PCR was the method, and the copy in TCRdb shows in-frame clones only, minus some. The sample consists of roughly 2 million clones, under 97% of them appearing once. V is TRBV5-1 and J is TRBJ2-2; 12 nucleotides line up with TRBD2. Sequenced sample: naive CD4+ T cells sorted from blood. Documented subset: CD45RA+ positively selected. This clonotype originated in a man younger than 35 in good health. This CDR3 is CASSFLAGGPSGELFF. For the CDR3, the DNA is TGCGCCAGCAGCTTTCTAGCGGGGGGGCCCTCCGGGGAGCTGTTTTTT.